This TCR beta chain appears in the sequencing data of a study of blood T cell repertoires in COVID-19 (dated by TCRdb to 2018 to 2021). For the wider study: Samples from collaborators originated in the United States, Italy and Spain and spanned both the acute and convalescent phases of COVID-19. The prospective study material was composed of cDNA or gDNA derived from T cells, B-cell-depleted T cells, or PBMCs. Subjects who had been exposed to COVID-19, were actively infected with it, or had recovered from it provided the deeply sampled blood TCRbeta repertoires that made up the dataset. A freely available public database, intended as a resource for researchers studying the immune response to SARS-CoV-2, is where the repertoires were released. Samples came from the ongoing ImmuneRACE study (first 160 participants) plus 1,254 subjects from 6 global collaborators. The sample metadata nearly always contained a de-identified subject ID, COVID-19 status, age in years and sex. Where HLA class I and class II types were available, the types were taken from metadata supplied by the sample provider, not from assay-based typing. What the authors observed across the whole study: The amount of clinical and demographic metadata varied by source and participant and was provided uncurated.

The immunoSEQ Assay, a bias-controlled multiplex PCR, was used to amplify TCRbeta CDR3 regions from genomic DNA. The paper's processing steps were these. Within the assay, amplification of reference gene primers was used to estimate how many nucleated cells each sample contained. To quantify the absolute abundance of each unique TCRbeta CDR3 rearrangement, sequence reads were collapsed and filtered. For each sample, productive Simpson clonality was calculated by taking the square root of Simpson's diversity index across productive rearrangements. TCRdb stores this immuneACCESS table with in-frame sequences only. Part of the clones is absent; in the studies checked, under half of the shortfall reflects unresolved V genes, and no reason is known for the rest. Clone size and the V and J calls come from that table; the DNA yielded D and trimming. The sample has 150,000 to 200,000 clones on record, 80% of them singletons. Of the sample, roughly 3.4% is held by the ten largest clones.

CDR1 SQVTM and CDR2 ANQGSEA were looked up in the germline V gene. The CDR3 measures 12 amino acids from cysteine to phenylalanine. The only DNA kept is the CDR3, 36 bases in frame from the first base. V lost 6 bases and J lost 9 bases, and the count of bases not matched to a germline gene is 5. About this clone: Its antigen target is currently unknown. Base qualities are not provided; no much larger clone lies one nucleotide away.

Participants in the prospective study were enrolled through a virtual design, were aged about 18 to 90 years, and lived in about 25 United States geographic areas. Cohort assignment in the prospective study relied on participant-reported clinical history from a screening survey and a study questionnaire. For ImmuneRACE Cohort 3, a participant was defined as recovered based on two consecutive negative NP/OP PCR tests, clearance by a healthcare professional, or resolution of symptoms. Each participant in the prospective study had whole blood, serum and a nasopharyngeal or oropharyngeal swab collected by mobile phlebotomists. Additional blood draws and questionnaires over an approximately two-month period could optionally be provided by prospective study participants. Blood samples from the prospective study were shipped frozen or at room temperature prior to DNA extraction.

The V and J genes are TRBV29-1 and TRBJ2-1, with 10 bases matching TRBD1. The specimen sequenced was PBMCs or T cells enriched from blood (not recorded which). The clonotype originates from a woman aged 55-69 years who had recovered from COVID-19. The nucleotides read TGCAGCGTAGGGACAGGGGACAGTGAGCAGTTCTTC. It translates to CSVGTGDSEQFF.